Each of the 5 T cell receptor beta chains below was sequenced from the same sample in a study of OX40 agonist ivuxolimab in advanced cancers. Sequenced by immunoSEQ multiplex PCR; TCRdb stores in-frame clones only, minus some. The sample consists of around 53,000 clones, 93% of them appearing once. The sequenced sample was CD4+ or CD8+ T cells sorted from blood, obtained in a trial of the OX40 agonist ivuxolimab. These TCRs come from an adult with an advanced solid tumor such as melanoma, head and neck, liver or kidney cancer.

This rearrangement joins TRBV6-4 to TRBJ2-2, with D possibly being TRBD1 (6 bases). The length of the CDR3 is 14 residues. Trimming stripped 5 bases from V and 5 bases from J, with 12 bases between. CDR1 is MRHNA, CDR2 SNTAGT, per germline. CDR3 sequence reads: CASSNQGSTGELFF. DNA of the CDR3: TGTGCCAGCAGTAACCAGGGGTCTACCGGGGAGCTGTTTTTT.

This chain connects TRBV5-1 to TRBJ2-1; D is undetermined. V lost 5 bases and J 1 base, leaving 10 bases between the germline ends. This CDR3 region has 14 residues. CDR1 and CDR2 from the germline V gene are SGHRS and YFSETQ. DNA for the CDR3: TGCGCCAGCAGTGGGTTTGGGTCCTACAATGAGCAGTTCTTC. It is translated as CASSGFGSYNEQFF.

The chain joins TRBV14 to TRBJ2-1; D is perhaps TRBD2 (7 bases). V lost 0 bases and J lost 4, with 19 bases in between. Germline-derived CDR1 and CDR2 are SGHDN and FVKESK. CDR3 length equals 18 residues. The CDR3 is CASSQDRWTGGSYNEQFF. The CDR3 nucleotides read TGTGCCAGCAGCCAAGATCGGTGGACGGGGGGCTCTTACAATGAGCAGTTCTTC.

The rearrangement joins TRBV19 to TRBJ2-7, with TRBD2 matching over 13 bases. Germline CDR1 and CDR2: LNHDA and SQIVND (reference sequence). CDR3 length: 13 amino acids. V was clipped by 5 bases and J by 7 bases; unmatched bases: 2. CDR3 residues: CASSPGLAGEQYF. CDR3 nucleotides: TGTGCCAGTAGTCCGGGACTAGCGGGAGAGCAGTACTTC.

This chain joins TRBV5-6 and TRBJ2-7, with TRBD2 matching over 9 bases. The germline V gene has CDR1 SGHDT and CDR2 YYEEEE. The CDR3 sequence is 19 residues long. J was trimmed by 2 bases and V by 0 bases; bases with no gene match: 15. CDR3 amino acids: CASSLGRGYSGSRAYEQYF. CDR3 sequence (DNA): TGTGCCAGCAGCTTGGGGCGGGGGTATAGCGGGAGTAGGGCCTACGAGCAGTACTTC.